This T cell receptor (beta chain) was documented in a study of graft-versus-host responses after intestinal transplantation. This table comes from immunoSEQ multiplex PCR, and its TCRdb copy is limited to in-frame clones, with some not included. This table holds 25,000 to 30,000 clones, around nine tenths found once. The sequencing used PBMCs, collected about 430 days after intestinal transplantation. The sequence came from a human patient who received an intestinal transplant, so some T cells may come from the graft donor.

CDR3 loop: CASSSDRASYEQYF. CDR3 nucleotide sequence: TGTGCCAGCAGCTCCGACAGGGCGAGCTACGAGCAGTACTTC. The chain has TRBV6-5 and TRBJ2-7, with TRBD1 matching over 7 bases. The trim removed 6 bases at V and 3 bases at J, leaving 8 bases unmatched. The CDR3 sequence is 14 residues long. The V gene's germline CDR1 is MNHEY and CDR2 SVGAGI.